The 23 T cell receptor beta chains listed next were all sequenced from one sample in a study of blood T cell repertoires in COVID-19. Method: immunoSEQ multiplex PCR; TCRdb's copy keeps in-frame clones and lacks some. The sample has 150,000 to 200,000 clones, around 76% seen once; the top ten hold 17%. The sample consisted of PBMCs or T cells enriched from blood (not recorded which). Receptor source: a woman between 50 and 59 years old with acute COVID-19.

The CDR3 is CASSDRTGRNTEAFF. CDR3 sequence (DNA): TGTGCCAGCAGTGATCGGACAGGGAGGAACACTGAAGCTTTCTTT. The chain employs TRBV2 and TRBJ1-1; 8 bases map to TRBD1. V shed 3 bases, J shed 1 base, and the junction held 4 bases outside the gene matches. The germline V gene encodes CDR1 SNHLY and CDR2 FYNNEI. The CDR3 is 15 amino acids.

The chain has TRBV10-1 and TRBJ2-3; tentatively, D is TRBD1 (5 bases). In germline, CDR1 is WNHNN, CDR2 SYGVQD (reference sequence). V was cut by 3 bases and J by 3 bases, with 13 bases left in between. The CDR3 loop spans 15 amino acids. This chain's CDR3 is CASSEGAMGTDTQYF. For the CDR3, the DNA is TGCGCCAGCAGTGAAGGGGCCATGGGGACAGATACGCAGTATTTT.

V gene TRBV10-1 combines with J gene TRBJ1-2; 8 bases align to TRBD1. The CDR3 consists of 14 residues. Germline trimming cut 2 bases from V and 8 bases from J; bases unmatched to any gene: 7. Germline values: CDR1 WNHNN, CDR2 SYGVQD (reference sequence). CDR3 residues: CASSETDRGGGYTF. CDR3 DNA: TGCGCCAGCAGTGAGACAGACAGGGGTGGCGGCTACACCTTC.

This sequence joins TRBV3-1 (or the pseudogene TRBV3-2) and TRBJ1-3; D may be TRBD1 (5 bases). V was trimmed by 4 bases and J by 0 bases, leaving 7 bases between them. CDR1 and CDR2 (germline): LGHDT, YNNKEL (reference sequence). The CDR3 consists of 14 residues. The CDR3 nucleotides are TGTGCCAGCAGCCCGACAGTCTCTGGAAACACCATATATTTT. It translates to CASSPTVSGNTIYF.

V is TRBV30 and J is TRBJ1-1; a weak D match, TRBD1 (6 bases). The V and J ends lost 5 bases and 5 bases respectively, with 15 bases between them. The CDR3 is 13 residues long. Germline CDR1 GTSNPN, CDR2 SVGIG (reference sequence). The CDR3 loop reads CAWATGGVTEAFF. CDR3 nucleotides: TGTGCCTGGGCTACGGGGGGCGTAACTGAAGCTTTCTTT.

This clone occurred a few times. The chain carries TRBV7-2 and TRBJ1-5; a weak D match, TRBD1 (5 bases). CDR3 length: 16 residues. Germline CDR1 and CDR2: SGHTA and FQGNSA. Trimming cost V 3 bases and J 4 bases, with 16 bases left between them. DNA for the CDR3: TGTGCCAGCAGCTTGACAGTGGGATTTGAGAATCAGCCCCAGCATTTT. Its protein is CASSLTVGFENQPQHF.

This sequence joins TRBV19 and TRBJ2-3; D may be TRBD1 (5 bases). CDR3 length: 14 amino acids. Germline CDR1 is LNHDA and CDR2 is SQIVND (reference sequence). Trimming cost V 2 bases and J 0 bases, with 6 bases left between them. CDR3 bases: TGTGCCAGTAGTATAACAGGAAGCACAGATACGCAGTATTTT. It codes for CASSITGSTDTQYF.

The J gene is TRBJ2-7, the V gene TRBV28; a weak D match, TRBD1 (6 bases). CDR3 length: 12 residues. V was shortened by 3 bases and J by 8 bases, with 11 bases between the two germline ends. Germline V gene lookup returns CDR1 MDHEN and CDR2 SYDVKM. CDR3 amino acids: CASSFSGDKQYV. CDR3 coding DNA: TGTGCCAGCAGTTTTTCAGGGGATAAGCAGTACGTC.

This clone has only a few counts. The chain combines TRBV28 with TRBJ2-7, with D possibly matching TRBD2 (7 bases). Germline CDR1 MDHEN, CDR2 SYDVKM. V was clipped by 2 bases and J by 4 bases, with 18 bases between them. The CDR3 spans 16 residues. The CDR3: CASSLGSGGPYYEQYV. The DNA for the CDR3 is TGTGCCAGCAGTTTAGGGTCCGGGGGGCCTTATTACGAGCAGTACGTC.

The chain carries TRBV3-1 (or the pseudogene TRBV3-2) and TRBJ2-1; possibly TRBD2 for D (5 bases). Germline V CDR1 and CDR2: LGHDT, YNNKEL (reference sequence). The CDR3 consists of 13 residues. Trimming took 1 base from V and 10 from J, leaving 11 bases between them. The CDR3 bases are TGTGCCAGCAGCCAAGGTTGGCGGGTCGAGCAGTTCTTC. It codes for CASSQGWRVEQFF.

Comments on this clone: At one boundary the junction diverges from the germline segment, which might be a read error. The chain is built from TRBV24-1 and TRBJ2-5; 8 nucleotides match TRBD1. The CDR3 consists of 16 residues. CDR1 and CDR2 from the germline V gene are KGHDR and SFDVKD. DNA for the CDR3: TGTGCCACCGGTGAATCGGGACAGGTCGACCAAGAGACCCAGTACTTC. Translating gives CATGESGQVDQETQYF.

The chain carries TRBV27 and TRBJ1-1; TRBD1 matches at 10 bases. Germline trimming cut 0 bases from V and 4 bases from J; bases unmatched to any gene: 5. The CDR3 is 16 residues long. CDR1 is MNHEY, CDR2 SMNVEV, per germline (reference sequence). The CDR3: CASSLSGDRGSTEAFF. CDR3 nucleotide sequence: TGTGCCAGCAGTTTATCGGGGGACAGGGGCTCCACTGAAGCTTTCTTT.

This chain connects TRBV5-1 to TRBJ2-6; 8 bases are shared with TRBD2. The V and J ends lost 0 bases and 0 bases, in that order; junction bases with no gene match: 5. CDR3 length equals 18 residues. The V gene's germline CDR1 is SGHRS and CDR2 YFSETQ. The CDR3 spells CASSLDPAGVSGANVLTF. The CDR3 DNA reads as TGCGCCAGCAGCTTGGATCCAGCGGGGGTCTCTGGGGCCAACGTCCTGACTTTC.

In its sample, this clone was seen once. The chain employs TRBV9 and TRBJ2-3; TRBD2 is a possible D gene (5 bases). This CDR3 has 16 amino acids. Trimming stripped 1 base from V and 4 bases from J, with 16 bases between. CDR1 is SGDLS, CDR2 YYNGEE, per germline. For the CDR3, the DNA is TGTGCCAGCAGCGTATCAGGCAGTGGAGGTGCAGATACGCAGTATTTT. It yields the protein CASSVSGSGGADTQYF.

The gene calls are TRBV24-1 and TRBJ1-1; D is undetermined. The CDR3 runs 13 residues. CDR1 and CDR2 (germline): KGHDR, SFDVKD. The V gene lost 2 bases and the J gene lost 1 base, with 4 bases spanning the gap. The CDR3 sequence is CATSDSWNTEAFF. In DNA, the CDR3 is TGTGCCACCAGTGATTCGTGGAACACTGAAGCTTTCTTT.

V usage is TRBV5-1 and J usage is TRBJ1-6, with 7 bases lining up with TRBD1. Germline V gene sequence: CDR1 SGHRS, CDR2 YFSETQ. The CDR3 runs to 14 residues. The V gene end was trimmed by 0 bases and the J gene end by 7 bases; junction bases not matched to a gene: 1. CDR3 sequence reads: CASSLGRGNSPLHF. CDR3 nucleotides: TGCGCCAGCAGCTTGGGCAGGGGGAATTCACCCCTCCACTTT. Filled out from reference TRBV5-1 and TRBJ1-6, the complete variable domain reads KAGVTQTPRYLIKTRGQQVTLSCSPISGHRSVSWYQQTPGQGLQFLFEYFSETQRNKGNFPGRFSGRQFSNSRSEMNVSTLELGDSALYLCASSLGRGNSPLHFGNGTRLTVT.

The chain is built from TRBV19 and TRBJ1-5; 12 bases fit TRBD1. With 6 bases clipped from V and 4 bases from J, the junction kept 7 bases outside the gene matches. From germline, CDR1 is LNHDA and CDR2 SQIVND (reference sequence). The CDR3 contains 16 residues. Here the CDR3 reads CASRSGTGGVNQPQHF. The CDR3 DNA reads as TGTGCCAGTAGGTCCGGGACAGGGGGCGTGAATCAGCCCCAGCATTTT.

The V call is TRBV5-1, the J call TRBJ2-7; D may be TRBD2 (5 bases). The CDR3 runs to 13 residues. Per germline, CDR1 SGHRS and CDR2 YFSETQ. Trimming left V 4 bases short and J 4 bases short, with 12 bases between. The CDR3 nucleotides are TGCGCCAGCAGCCCGGACCCGGGGTACGAGCAGTACGTC. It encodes CASSPDPGYEQYV.

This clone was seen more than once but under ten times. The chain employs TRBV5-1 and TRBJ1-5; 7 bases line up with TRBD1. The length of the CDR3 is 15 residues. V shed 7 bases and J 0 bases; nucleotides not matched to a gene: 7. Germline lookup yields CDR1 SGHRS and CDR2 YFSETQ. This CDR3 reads CASSRGPNSNQPQHF. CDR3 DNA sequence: TGCGCCAGCTCAAGGGGGCCTAATAGCAATCAGCCCCAGCATTTT.

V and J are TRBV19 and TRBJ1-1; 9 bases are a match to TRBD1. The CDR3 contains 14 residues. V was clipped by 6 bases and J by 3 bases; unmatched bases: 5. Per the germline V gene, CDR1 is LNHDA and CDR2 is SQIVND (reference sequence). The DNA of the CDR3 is TGTGCCAGTAGGGTAGACAGGGGGGACACTGAAGCTTTCTTT. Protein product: CASRVDRGDTEAFF.

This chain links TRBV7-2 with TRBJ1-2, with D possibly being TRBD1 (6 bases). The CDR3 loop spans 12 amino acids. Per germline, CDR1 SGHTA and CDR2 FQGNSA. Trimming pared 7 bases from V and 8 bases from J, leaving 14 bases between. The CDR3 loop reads CASIRGGGGYTF. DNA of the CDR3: TGTGCCAGCATACGAGGGGGTGGGGGCTACACCTTC.

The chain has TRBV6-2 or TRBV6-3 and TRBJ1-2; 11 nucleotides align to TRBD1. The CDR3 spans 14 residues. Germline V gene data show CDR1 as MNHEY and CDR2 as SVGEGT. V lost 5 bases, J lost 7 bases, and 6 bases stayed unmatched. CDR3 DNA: TGTGCCAGCAGTAAAGGACAGGGGGCGTTTGGCTACACCTTC. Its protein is CASSKGQGAFGYTF.

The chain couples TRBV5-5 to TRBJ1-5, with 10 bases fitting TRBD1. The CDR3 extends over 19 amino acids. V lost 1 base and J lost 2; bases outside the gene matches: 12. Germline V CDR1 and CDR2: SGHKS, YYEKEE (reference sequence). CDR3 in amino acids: CASSLSVRPGTGGNQPQHF. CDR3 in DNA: TGTGCCAGCAGCTTGTCTGTAAGGCCCGGGACAGGGGGCAATCAGCCCCAGCATTTT.